These 30 T cell receptor beta chains came from one sample sequenced in a study of human T cells and chemical hapten exposure. Indicated time point: patch test 2, 6 weeks after DPC sensitization. Treatment specified: therapeutic diphenylcyclopropenone sensitization with weekly scalp DPC. Each CDR3 protein is one row after TCRdb ran MiXCR on the RACE reads. Altogether some 150,000 distinct CDR3 sequences are present, around 11% being singletons, with the ten largest covering under 1.5%. The specimen comprised whole blood, sampled in connection with sensitization to the hapten diphenylcyclopropenone (DPC). Receptors were obtained from a woman in her forties or fifties with alopecia areata. Some clones in this sample may be carry-over from other donors' samples.

In regard to this clonotype: One junction end disagrees with the germline gene, perhaps due to a read error. The chain couples TRBV11-2 to TRBJ2-3, with TRBD1 identical over 7 bases. This CDR3 has 15 amino acids. The V gene's germline CDR1 is SGHAT and CDR2 FQNNGV. Written as DNA, the CDR3 is TGTGCCACCAGCACCGAGGGGGCTCGCACAGATACGCAGTATTTT. It encodes CATSTEGARTDTQYF.

The CDR3 here is CASSSSTGKGEKLFF. CDR3 in DNA: TGCGCCAGCAGCTCCTCGACAGGGAAGGGTGAAAAACTGTTTTTT. This sequence joins TRBV5-1 and TRBJ1-4, with 7 bases lining up with TRBD1. The CDR3 covers 15 residues. Germline trimming cut 3 bases from V and 7 bases from J; bases unmatched to any gene: 9. From germline, CDR1 is SGHRS and CDR2 YFSETQ.

In this sample, this clonotype turned up a few times. V is TRBV18 and J is TRBJ1-4, with 8 bases aligning to TRBD1. The germline gives CDR1 KGHSH, CDR2 LQKENI. Trimming took 5 bases from V and 8 from J; bases not matched to a gene: 13. The CDR3 is 16 amino acids. The CDR3 sequence is CASSSGQGARGEKLFF. In DNA, the CDR3 is TGTGCCAGCTCATCGGGCCAGGGGGCGCGTGGAGAAAAACTGTTTTTT.

With respect to this clonotype: One base away lies a much larger clone, so this may be a sequencing read error. The chain links TRBV29-1 to TRBJ1-1; D gene unclear. CDR1 SQVTM and CDR2 ANQGSEA come from the germline V gene. The CDR3 length is 12 residues. V was pared by 4 bases and J by 7 bases, with 13 bases between. CDR3 residues: CSVGQWAIEAFF. CDR3 coding DNA: TGCAGCGTTGGCCAGTGGGCAATTGAAGCTTTCTTT.

This chain joins TRBV25-1 and TRBJ2-3, with D possibly TRBD1 on 6 matching bases. Germline V CDR1 and CDR2: MGHDK, SYGVNS. The ends were cut back, 3 bases at V and 2 bases at J, with 9 bases in the middle. This CDR3 is 14 amino acids long. The CDR3 region is CASSDQGNTDTQYF. CDR3 DNA sequence: TGTGCCAGCAGTGATCAGGGGAACACAGATACGCAGTATTTT.

This clonotype occurred a few times. J is TRBJ1-2 and V is TRBV20-1; weak D call: TRBD1 (6 bases). The CDR3 totals 12 residues. Per germline, CDR1 DFQATT and CDR2 SNEGSKA (reference sequence). V lost 5 bases and J 4 bases, leaving 11 bases between the germline ends. This CDR3 is CSAAGDGYGYTF. For the CDR3, the DNA is TGCAGTGCTGCAGGGGACGGCTATGGCTACACCTTC.

In this sample, this clonotype turned up a few times. The chain joins TRBV11-2 to TRBJ2-5; unclear D gene. V gave up 1 base and J gave up 7 bases, with 7 bases separating them. CDR3 length equals 12 residues. Germline V gives CDR1 SGHAT, CDR2 FQNNGV. The CDR3 loop reads CASSLAGLTQYF. The CDR3 coding sequence is TGTGCCAGCAGCTTAGCTGGGTTGACCCAGTACTTC. Full variable domain (rest looked up from reference TRBV11-2 and TRBJ2-5): EAGVAQSPRYKIIEKRQSVAFWCNPISGHATLYWYQQILGQGPKLLIQFQNNGVVDDSQLPKDRFSAERLKGVDSTLKIQPAKLEDSAVYLCASSLAGLTQYFGPGTRLLVL.

The rearrangement joins TRBV6-5 to TRBJ2-1, with D uncertain. Germline CDR1 and CDR2: MNHEY and SVGAGI. This CDR3 has 13 amino acids. V lost 0 bases, J lost 9 bases, and 9 bases lay in between. In DNA, the CDR3 is TGTGCCAGCAGTTACTCGAGAGGTCGTGAGCAGTTCTTC. Amino acid sequence: CASSYSRGREQFF.

This clonotype showed up many times. The J gene is TRBJ2-1, the V gene TRBV19; the match to TRBD2 covers 14 bases. Germline CDR1 LNHDA, CDR2 SQIVND (reference sequence). Trimming took 9 bases from V and 5 from J; bases not matched to a gene: 6. The CDR3 has 15 residues. CDR3 amino acids: CASRLAGGVNNEQFF. The CDR3 region has the DNA TGTGCCAGCAGACTAGCGGGAGGGGTGAACAATGAGCAGTTCTTC.

The table lists this clonotype with many counts. The chain has TRBV11-2 and TRBJ2-2, with D tentatively TRBD1 (6 bases). V lost 5 bases and J 2 bases, leaving 12 bases between the germline ends. Germline V gene data show CDR1 as SGHAT and CDR2 as FQNNGV. The CDR3 consists of 15 residues. This CDR3 reads CASSTDRTNTGELFF. CDR3 nucleotide sequence: TGTGCCAGCAGCACCGACAGGACCAACACCGGGGAGCTGTTTTTT.

This clonotype was seen a few times. V and J are TRBV7-2 and TRBJ2-3; D may match TRBD1 or TRBD2 (6 bases each). Germline V gene lookup returns CDR1 SGHTA and CDR2 FQGNSA. The V and J ends lost 1 base and 2 bases respectively, with 10 bases between them. CDR3 size: 15 residues. The CDR3 DNA follows: TGTGCCAGCAGCTTAGAGTGGGGGGCCACAGATACGCAGTATTTT. This translates into CASSLEWGATDTQYF. The full variable domain, completed using reference TRBV7-2 and TRBJ2-3, is GAGVSQSPSNKVTEKGKDVELRCDPISGHTALYWYRQSLGQGLEFLIYFQGNSAPDKSGLPSDRFSAERTGGSVSTLTIQRTQQEDSAVYLCASSLEWGATDTQYFGPGTRLTVL.

V usage is TRBV7-2 and J usage is TRBJ2-2; the D is unclear. Trimming left V 4 bases short and J 2 bases short, with 11 bases between. This CDR3 has 15 residues. Per the germline V gene, CDR1 is SGHTA and CDR2 is FQGNSA. CDR3 in DNA: TGTGCCAGCAGCTCCCGTCAGAGAAACACCGGGGAGCTGTTTTTT. Protein product: CASSSRQRNTGELFF.

The V gene is TRBV7-9, the J gene TRBJ2-7; D is tentatively TRBD1 or TRBD2 (5 bases each). The CDR3 totals 15 residues. Trimming stripped 7 bases from V and 2 bases from J, with 18 bases between. The germline gives CDR1 SEHNR, CDR2 FQNEAQ (reference sequence). The CDR3 DNA reads TGTGCCAGCACCACATCTCGGGACCTAGCCTACGAGCAGTACTTC. Translation: CASTTSRDLAYEQYF. The full variable domain, in which reference TRBV7-9 and TRBJ2-7 provide the parts outside the CDR3, is DTGVSQNPRHKITKRGQNVTFRCDPISEHNRLYWYRQTLGQGPEFLTYFQNEAQLEKSRLLSDRFSAERPKGSFSTLEIQRTEQGDSAMYLCASTTSRDLAYEQYFGPGTRLTVT.

This clonotype was detected only a few times. The chain combines TRBV11-1 with TRBJ2-5; the match to TRBD1 covers 8 bases. With V trimmed by 5 bases and J by 10 bases, 9 bases remained unmatched. Germline CDR1 and CDR2: SGHAT and FQDESV (reference sequence). The CDR3 is 13 residues long. The CDR3 protein is CASSQGTGQIQYF. The DNA of the CDR3 is TGTGCCAGCAGCCAAGGGACAGGCCAAATCCAGTACTTC.

Many counts were recorded for this clonotype. This chain uses TRBV24-1 with TRBJ2-3; 10 nucleotides line up with TRBD2. Germline-derived CDR1 and CDR2 are KGHDR and SFDVKD. The CDR3 has 14 amino acids. V was clipped by 10 bases and J by 2 bases; unmatched bases: 5. CDR3 sequence (DNA): TGTGCCACGTGCGGACTAGCGGCCACAGATACGCAGTATTTT. Its translation: CATCGLAATDTQYF.

At least ten counts were recorded for this clonotype. The gene calls are TRBV2 and TRBJ2-7, with D perhaps matching TRBD1 or TRBD2 (5 bases each). Per the germline V gene, CDR1 is SNHLY and CDR2 is FYNNEI. V was trimmed by 3 bases and J by 1 base, leaving 7 bases between them. The CDR3 loop spans 13 amino acids. The CDR3 DNA is TGTGCCAGCAGTGAGTGGGGGTCCTACGAGCAGTACTTC. Residues: CASSEWGSYEQYF.

The chain has TRBV11-2 and TRBJ2-5; 11 bases align to TRBD2. Trimming at V came to 4 bases and at J to 2 bases, leaving 6 bases not matched to a gene. The CDR3 is 16 residues long. The germline V gene encodes CDR1 SGHAT and CDR2 FQNNGV. The CDR3 reads CASSYQRLAGQETQYF. As DNA, the CDR3 is TGTGCCAGCAGCTACCAACGACTAGCGGGGCAAGAGACCCAGTACTTC.

The chain couples TRBV7-2 to TRBJ2-7, with D maybe TRBD2 (8 bases). The CDR3 spans 16 residues. Per the germline V gene, CDR1 is SGHTA and CDR2 is FQGNSA. Trimming shortened V by 0 bases and J by 5 bases, and 17 bases separated the two germline ends. The CDR3 is CTSSLAHRGLGNEQYF. The CDR3 region has the DNA TGTACCAGCAGCTTAGCGCACAGGGGACTAGGAAACGAGCAGTACTTC.

This clonotype was detected many times. The chain couples TRBV30 to TRBJ1-1; weak D call: TRBD1 (6 bases). The CDR3 spans 13 residues. Germline-derived CDR1 and CDR2 are GTSNPN and SVGIG (reference sequence). V was trimmed by 3 bases and J by 2 bases, leaving 10 bases between them. The CDR3, as DNA: TGTGCCTGGAGGACAGGCCTTAACACTGAAGCTTTCTTT. Its translation: CAWRTGLNTEAFF.

In its sample, this clonotype was seen a few times. The V call is TRBV7-8, the J call TRBJ1-5, with no clear D. V lost 5 bases and J lost 5, with 10 bases in between. Germline CDR1 and CDR2: SGHVS and FQNEAQ. This CDR3 contains 13 residues. CDR3 DNA: TGTGCCAGCAGCCAATATTCAGATCAGCCCCAGCATTTT. Translating gives CASSQYSDQPQHF.

The rearrangement uses TRBV6-2 or TRBV6-3 and TRBJ2-2; D is tentatively TRBD1 or TRBD2 (5 bases each). Germline V gene data show CDR1 as MNHEY and CDR2 as SVGEGT. The CDR3 is 14 amino acids. Trimming stripped 7 bases from V and 4 bases from J, with 13 bases between. The DNA of the CDR3 is TGTGCCAGCACTCGCGAGAGGGGCACCGGGGAGCTGTTTTTT. This sequence encodes CASTRERGTGELFF.

This chain joins TRBV20-1 and TRBJ2-7, with 8 nucleotides matching TRBD2. The CDR3 totals 15 residues. Unmatched junction bases numbered 11, after V lost 6 bases and J lost 1 base. CDR1 is DFQATT, CDR2 SNEGSKA, per germline (reference sequence). CDR3 amino acids: CSASPGAGGSYEQYF. For the CDR3, the DNA is TGCAGTGCCTCCCCCGGGGCGGGAGGTTCCTACGAGCAGTACTTC.

The CDR3 DNA follows: TGTGCCAGCAGCTTAGCGAGATCTGGGGCCAACGTCCTGACTTTC. It encodes CASSLARSGANVLTF. This chain joins TRBV11-2 and TRBJ2-6; unclear D gene. Trimming shortened V by 1 base and J by 1 base, and 5 bases separated the two germline ends. The germline gives CDR1 SGHAT, CDR2 FQNNGV. The CDR3 runs 15 residues.

The J gene is TRBJ1-1, the V gene TRBV7-2; no clear D. This CDR3 contains 13 residues. Germline values: CDR1 SGHTA, CDR2 FQGNSA. Trimming took off 5 bases at V and 5 bases at J, with 12 bases between the two ends. CDR3 sequence: CASSAAVRTEAFF. In nucleotides, the CDR3 is TGTGCCAGCAGCGCCGCTGTGAGGACTGAAGCTTTCTTT.

This clonotype turned up a few times. The genes are TRBV6-5 and TRBJ1-5; no definite D call. Per germline, CDR1 MNHEY and CDR2 SVGAGI. Trimming cost V 0 bases and J 0 bases, with 3 bases left between them. The CDR3 is 14 residues long. CDR3 sequence reads: CASSYSSSNQPQHF. The CDR3 bases are TGTGCCAGCAGTTACTCGAGTAGCAATCAGCCCCAGCATTTT.

This clonotype appeared a few times. The rearrangement links TRBV7-2 to TRBJ1-1; perhaps TRBD1 as D (6 bases). This CDR3 is 15 amino acids long. Trimming left V 1 base short and J 3 bases short, with 12 bases between. Germline V gene data show CDR1 as SGHTA and CDR2 as FQGNSA. CDR3 residues: CASSLESRGDTEAFF. CDR3 coding DNA: TGTGCCAGCAGCTTAGAGAGCAGGGGCGACACTGAAGCTTTCTTT.

This clonotype was seen only a few times. The rearrangement joins TRBV10-3 to TRBJ1-5; TRBD1 might be the D (5 bases). From germline, CDR1 is ENHRY and CDR2 SYGVKD. The CDR3 has 16 residues. Deletions cut 0 bases from V and 3 bases from J, with 12 bases between. The CDR3 here is CAISESTGGNNQPQHF. The CDR3, as DNA: TGTGCCATCAGTGAGTCTACTGGGGGTAACAATCAGCCCCAGCATTTT.

This clonotype was counted between two and nine times. This sequence joins TRBV7-2 and TRBJ1-1; a possible D gene is TRBD1 (5 bases). Germline V gene sequence: CDR1 SGHTA, CDR2 FQGNSA. V was trimmed by 5 bases and J by 1 base, leaving 8 bases between them. The CDR3 covers 13 residues. The CDR3 DNA reads as TGTGCCAGCAGCGCCGGACAGAACACTGAAGCTTTCTTT. Amino acids: CASSAGQNTEAFF. Looking up the rest from reference TRBV7-2 and TRBJ1-1 gives the full variable domain: GAGVSQSPSNKVTEKGKDVELRCDPISGHTALYWYRQSLGQGLEFLIYFQGNSAPDKSGLPSDRFSAERTGGSVSTLTIQRTQQEDSAVYLCASSAGQNTEAFFGQGTRLTVV.

This rearrangement joins TRBV14 to TRBJ2-3, with 7 bases lining up with TRBD2. The J segment lost 6 bases and the V segment lost 3 bases, leaving 12 bases of the junction unmatched. Per germline, CDR1 SGHDN and CDR2 FVKESK. The CDR3 runs to 16 residues. CDR3 coding DNA: TGTGCCAGCAGCCACCGTTCTAGCGGCGTCCGGGATACGCAGTATTTT. Protein product: CASSHRSSGVRDTQYF.

The rearrangement uses TRBV29-1 and TRBJ2-1, with a possible D match to TRBD2 (5 bases). The CDR3 loop spans 13 amino acids. Germline V gene sequence: CDR1 SQVTM, CDR2 ANQGSEA. With 7 bases removed from V and 7 bases from J, the gap between germline ends came to 17 bases. CDR3 residues: CSAPGGVVNEQFF. Here the CDR3 DNA reads TGCAGCGCTCCCGGAGGTGTGGTTAATGAGCAGTTCTTC.